The source of this T cell receptor beta chain is a study of cytomegalovirus exposure and HLA in healthy donors. With 60 Vbeta and 13 Jbeta primers, the PCR was carried out. TCRdb's table, derived via immunoSEQ multiplex PCR, lists solely in-frame clones and lacks some. The repertoire holds about 150,000 clones, with 84% as singletons. This TCR came from a young man in good health and CMV-seronegative. Specimen: PBMCs.

The CDR3 is CASSEGGGYGYTF. The CDR3 nucleotides are TGTGCCAGCAGTGAGGGGGGAGGATATGGCTACACCTTC. The chain uses TRBV6-4 and TRBJ1-2; TRBD1 might be the D (5 bases). This CDR3 comprises 13 residues. Deletions cut 3 bases from V and 5 bases from J, with 10 bases between. Germline values: CDR1 MRHNA, CDR2 SNTAGT.